The 32 T cell receptor beta chains below come from one sample, sequenced in a study of T cells in Graves' hyperthyroidism and ophthalmopathy. TCR beta CDR3 region amplification was performed from RNA transcripts. The HTBI primer set was used in a first-round RT-PCR of the TCR CDR3. TCRdb called the multiplex PCR reads again in MiXCR, with one record for every CDR3 protein. The table lists some 180,000 distinct CDR3 sequences, about a sixth of them singletons. The material sequenced was blood. These receptors all come from a woman in her forties or fifties with Graves' hyperthyroidism.

The rearrangement links TRBV5-1 to TRBJ1-6; D perhaps matches TRBD1 (5 bases). The CDR3 covers 15 residues. V was cut by 4 bases and J by 7 bases, with 15 bases left in between. Germline V gene lookup returns CDR1 SGHRS and CDR2 YFSETQ. The CDR3 DNA reads TGCGCCAGCAGCGAGGGACGGCTTATGAATTCACCCCTCCACTTT. Protein sequence: CASSEGRLMNSPLHF.

The chain recombines TRBV20-1 with TRBJ2-7; D may be TRBD1 or TRBD2 (5 bases each). CDR3 length equals 15 residues. Trimming took off 5 bases at V and 2 bases at J, with 19 bases between the two ends. Germline V gene lookup returns CDR1 DFQATT and CDR2 SNEGSKA (reference sequence). The CDR3 DNA is TGCAGTGCTGCTACCCCGGGACGCTTGCCCTACGAGCAGTACTTC. As protein: CSAATPGRLPYEQYF.

There are many counts of this clonotype. The chain carries TRBV6-1 and TRBJ1-2; the D is unclear. Trimming shortened V by 7 bases and J by 5 bases, and 14 bases separated the two germline ends. The CDR3 runs to 13 residues. CDR1 is MNHNS, CDR2 SASEGT, per germline. This chain's CDR3 is CASIIQLEYGYTF. DNA for the CDR3: TGTGCCAGCATTATACAGCTCGAGTATGGCTACACCTTC.

This chain joins TRBV20-1 and TRBJ2-5; D call uncertain. This CDR3 is 13 amino acids long. The germline V gene encodes CDR1 DFQATT and CDR2 SNEGSKA (reference sequence). V gave up 6 bases and J gave up 2 bases, with 13 bases separating them. For the CDR3, the DNA is TGCAGTGCCGGGTCCGGACGTCAAGAGACCCAGTACTTC. The encoded protein is CSAGSGRQETQYF.

This clonotype was seen many times. V is TRBV7-2 and J is TRBJ2-1, with a possible D match to TRBD1 (6 bases). The V end lost 3 bases, the J end lost 4 bases, and 19 bases lay between the germline ends. The CDR3 runs 17 residues. Germline V gene data show CDR1 as SGHTA and CDR2 as FQGNSA. The CDR3 coding sequence is TGTGCCAGCAGCTTGCACTTAGGGCAGGGGTTATACAATGAGCAGTTCTTC. Translating gives CASSLHLGQGLYNEQFF.

This clonotype was found many times. The chain couples TRBV11-3 to TRBJ2-2; TRBD1 matches 8 bases. Germline loops: CDR1 SGHNT, CDR2 YENEEA. There are 16 residues in the CDR3. J lost 2 bases, V lost 1 base, and 3 bases had no gene match. CDR3 nucleotide sequence: TGTGCCAGCAGCTTAGCAGGGGGCGTTAACACCGGGGAGCTGTTTTTT. It translates to CASSLAGGVNTGELFF. The complete variable domain, with remaining parts taken from reference TRBV11-3 and TRBJ2-2, reads EAGVVQSPRYKIIEKKQPVAFWCNPISGHNTLYWYLQNLGQGPELLIRYENEEAVDDSQLPKDRFSAERLKGVDSTLKIQPAELGDSAVYLCASSLAGGVNTGELFFGEGSRLTVL.

The chain couples TRBV5-1 to TRBJ1-4; 7 bases are a match to TRBD1. V dropped 4 bases and J dropped 5; count of bases not matched to a gene: 8. Germline V lookup: CDR1 SGHRS, CDR2 YFSETQ. The CDR3 has 15 residues. As DNA, the CDR3 is TGCGCCAGCAGCACGACAGGGTCCCTAAATGAAAAACTGTTTTTT. Protein product: CASSTTGSLNEKLFF.

V is TRBV30 and J is TRBJ2-2; 12 positions agree with TRBD2. Germline CDR1 reads GTSNPN; CDR2 reads SVGIG (reference sequence). J was trimmed by 4 bases and V by 3 bases; bases with no gene match: 9. This CDR3 contains 17 residues. The CDR3 nucleotides read TGTGCCTGGAGAGCGACTAGCGGGAGTCGTGCCACCGGGGAGCTGTTTTTT. This translates into CAWRATSGSRATGELFF.

This clonotype was detected many times. V and J are TRBV12-3 or TRBV12-4 and TRBJ2-7, with 8 bases matching TRBD1. This CDR3 has 14 amino acids. The J segment lost 0 bases and the V segment lost 6 bases, leaving 4 bases of the junction unmatched. The CDR3 reads CASSRTGNSYEQYF. For the CDR3, the DNA is TGTGCCAGCAGCAGGACAGGGAACTCCTACGAGCAGTACTTC.

Note on this clonotype: Germline is not matched at one junction end, which may reflect a read error. The chain combines TRBV14 with TRBJ2-2, with 8 bases matching TRBD1. CDR3 size: 17 residues. Germline lookup yields CDR1 SGHDN and CDR2 FVKESK. The CDR3 nucleotides read TGTGCCAGCAGCCACCGGACAGGGCGGATCGGCACCGGGGAGCTGGTTTTT. Encoded protein: CASSHRTGRIGTGELVF.

This clonotype was picked up many times. The rearrangement uses TRBV9 and TRBJ2-1; 11 bases map to TRBD2. Germline CDR1 is SGDLS and CDR2 is YYNGEE. Trimming cost V 0 bases and J 5 bases; bases outside gene matches: 7. CDR3 size: 17 residues. DNA of the CDR3: TGTGCCAGCAGCGTAGTCCCGACTAGCGGGGTAGACAATGAGCAGTTCTTC. Its protein product is CASSVVPTSGVDNEQFF.

This clonotype has at least ten counts. V gene TRBV27 combines with J gene TRBJ1-5; D not resolved. The length of the CDR3 is 13 residues. Germline V lookup: CDR1 MNHEY, CDR2 SMNVEV (reference sequence). Trimming pared 5 bases from V and 5 bases from J, leaving 10 bases between. The CDR3 nucleotides are TGTGCCAGCAGTATCTCGGGATATCAGCCCCAGCATTTT. This encodes CASSISGYQPQHF.

This clonotype was detected many times. The V and J genes are TRBV6-1 and TRBJ2-7, with 7 nucleotides matching TRBD2. Germline assignment: CDR1 MNHNS and CDR2 SASEGT. This CDR3 region has 15 residues. Trimming cost V 2 bases and J 0 bases; bases outside gene matches: 4. The CDR3 here is CASSEFASGSYEQYF. CDR3 nucleotide sequence: TGTGCCAGCAGTGAATTTGCTAGCGGCTCCTACGAGCAGTACTTC.

This clonotype was counted ten times or more. The rearrangement links TRBV14 to TRBJ2-7; a possible D gene is TRBD1 (6 bases). CDR3 length: 14 amino acids. Germline V gene lookup returns CDR1 SGHDN and CDR2 FVKESK. The V end lost 2 bases, the J end lost 3 bases, and 11 bases lay between the germline ends. CDR3 region: CASSQLGTRYEQYF. For the CDR3, the DNA is TGTGCCAGCAGCCAACTCGGGACACGCTACGAGCAGTACTTC.

A few counts support this clonotype. This likely comes from a read error, as the CDR3 has no conserved phenylalanine or tryptophan at its end. V and J are TRBV2 and TRBJ2-1; 10 bases align to TRBD2. In germline, CDR1 is SNHLY, CDR2 FYNNEI. CDR3 size: 14 residues. Trimming cost V 4 bases and J 5 bases; bases outside gene matches: 2. CDR3 loop: CASSVGLADNEQFL. DNA for the CDR3: TGTGCCAGCAGTGTAGGACTAGCGGACAATGAGCAGTTCCTC.

This clonotype was observed at least ten times. J is TRBJ2-2 and V is TRBV24-1; the D call may be TRBD1 or TRBD2 (6 bases each). The CDR3 contains 15 residues. Per germline, CDR1 KGHDR and CDR2 SFDVKD. The ends were cut back, 4 bases at V and 4 bases at J, with 12 bases in the middle. The CDR3 loop reads CATSDDRRGTGELFF. The CDR3 nucleotides are TGTGCCACCAGTGACGACAGGAGGGGCACCGGGGAGCTGTTTTTT.

The J gene is TRBJ2-7, the V gene TRBV27; 8 nucleotides match TRBD2. CDR1 is MNHEY and CDR2 is SMNVEV in the germline V gene (reference sequence). The length of the CDR3 is 17 residues. V shed 8 bases, J shed 4 bases, and the junction held 19 bases outside the gene matches. This CDR3 reads CASGLWAPGLDQYEQYF. As DNA, the CDR3 is TGTGCCAGCGGATTGTGGGCCCCGGGACTAGACCAATACGAGCAGTACTTC.

This clonotype was seen once. The chain links TRBV5-6 to TRBJ1-5; no clear D. V was cut by 1 base and J by 6 bases, with 14 bases left in between. The germline CDR1 and CDR2 sequences are SGHDT and YYEEEE. This CDR3 has 15 amino acids. Here the CDR3 reads CASSLYLGSVQPQHF. The CDR3 coding sequence is TGTGCCAGCAGCTTGTATTTGGGGAGTGTTCAGCCCCAGCATTTT.

This clonotype was recorded many times. The CDR3 DNA reads as TGTGCCAGCAGCTCGGAGGGGTCTGAAGCTTTCTTT. It is translated as CASSSEGSEAFF. V and J are TRBV11-2 and TRBJ1-1; perhaps TRBD1 as D (5 bases). Trimming stripped 4 bases from V and 6 bases from J, with 9 bases between. The germline gives CDR1 SGHAT, CDR2 FQNNGV. CDR3 length: 12 residues.

The sample holds a few counts of this clonotype. Sequence at one end of the junction differs from germline and may be a read error. This chain uses TRBV29-1 with TRBJ2-7; 11 bases map to TRBD1. Germline values: CDR1 SQVTM, CDR2 ANQGSEA. CDR3 length equals 15 residues. The DNA for the CDR3 is TGCAGCGTTGAAAGGGACGGACAGGGGGCCTATGAGCAGTACTTC. Its translation is CSVERDGQGAYEQYF.

J is TRBJ2-1 and V is TRBV6-1; TRBD2 matches at 14 bases. Germline V gene sequence: CDR1 MNHNS, CDR2 SASEGT. Losses at the gene ends were 8 bases for V and 10 bases for J; bases not matched to a gene: 10. The CDR3 contains 15 residues. DNA for the CDR3: TGTGCCAGCGTCACCGGGACTAGCGGGAGTTTAGAGCAGTTCTTC. Its protein product is CASVTGTSGSLEQFF.

The genes are TRBV14 and TRBJ2-6; 11 positions agree with TRBD1. Germline trimming cut 2 bases from V and 4 bases from J; bases unmatched to any gene: 7. The CDR3 has 18 residues. CDR1 and CDR2 from the germline V gene are SGHDN and FVKESK. CDR3 loop: CASSQWTGGRSGANVLTF. As DNA, the CDR3 is TGTGCCAGCAGCCAATGGACAGGGGGCCGGTCAGGGGCCAACGTCCTGACTTTC.

This clonotype has ten or more counts. The chain uses TRBV7-9 and TRBJ2-3; D is tentatively TRBD1 or TRBD2 (6 bases each). Germline CDR1 and CDR2: SEHNR and FQNEAQ (reference sequence). Trimming took off 2 bases at V and 5 bases at J, with 14 bases between the two ends. The CDR3 totals 15 residues. CDR3 loop: CASSLQRRGLDTQYF. Here the CDR3 DNA reads TGTGCCAGCAGCTTACAGCGGAGGGGGTTAGATACGCAGTATTTT.

This clonotype occurred many times. This chain joins TRBV20-1 and TRBJ2-3, with D unresolved. Deletions cut 0 bases from V and 3 bases from J, with 13 bases between. Per germline, CDR1 DFQATT and CDR2 SNEGSKA (reference sequence). The CDR3 has 15 residues. CDR3 nucleotide sequence: TGCAGTGCTAGAGAGGCTAAGGCCCAGACAGATACGCAGTATTTT. Translated, it gives CSAREAKAQTDTQYF.

The chain joins TRBV3-1 to TRBJ2-5; D could derive from TRBD1 or TRBD2 (5 bases each). This CDR3 is 15 amino acids long. The ends were cut back, 3 bases at V and 5 bases at J, with 16 bases in the middle. Germline CDR1 LGHDT, CDR2 YNNKEL (reference sequence). The CDR3 region has the DNA TGTGCCAGCAGCCAGAATGGGGGTTTGCGGGAGACCCAGTACTTC. Translated, it gives CASSQNGGLRETQYF.

This clonotype was recorded at least ten times. This chain links TRBV28 with TRBJ2-5; the match to TRBD1 covers 8 bases. Germline CDR1 MDHEN, CDR2 SYDVKM. CDR3 size: 19 residues. V lost 3 bases, J lost 1 base, and 16 bases stayed unmatched. Here the CDR3 reads CASSFTPRSNDRGQETQYF. CDR3 coding DNA: TGTGCCAGCAGTTTTACTCCCCGGTCGAACGACAGGGGCCAAGAGACCCAGTACTTC.

This clonotype occurred many times. The chain links TRBV12-3 or TRBV12-4 to TRBJ2-3; 9 nucleotides agree with TRBD2. The CDR3 totals 16 residues. V was clipped by 5 bases and J by 3 bases; unmatched bases: 9. The CDR3 region is CASSPPGSGRTDTQYF. The CDR3 DNA reads TGTGCCAGCAGTCCCCCGGGTAGCGGGAGAACAGATACGCAGTATTTT.

This clonotype was detected ten times or more. The chain couples TRBV12-3 or TRBV12-4 to TRBJ2-3; 11 bases align to TRBD2. The CDR3 has 20 amino acids. V was clipped by 2 bases and J by 0 bases; unmatched bases: 13. The CDR3 nucleotides are TGTGCCAGCAGTTTATTGAAGCTAGCGGGAGGAGCTTCTAGCACAGATACGCAGTATTTT. This sequence encodes CASSLLKLAGGASSTDTQYF.

This clonotype was seen repeatedly, ten times or more. The chain has TRBV2 and TRBJ1-2, with TRBD1 matching 7 bases. Germline V CDR1 and CDR2: SNHLY, FYNNEI. V lost 3 bases and J lost 4; bases outside the gene matches: 8. The CDR3 is made up of 15 amino acids. The CDR3 reads CASSDRGGAGYGYTF. In DNA form, the CDR3 reads TGTGCCAGCAGTGATCGAGGGGGCGCGGGCTATGGCTACACCTTC. Full variable domain (outside the CDR3, taken from reference TRBV2 and TRBJ1-2): EPEVTQTPSHQVTQMGQEVILRCVPISNHLYFYWYRQILGQKVEFLVSFYNNEISEKSEIFDDQFSVERPDGSNFTLKIRSTKLEDSAMYFCASSDRGGAGYGYTFGSGTRLTVV.

The table lists this clonotype with many counts. J is TRBJ2-7 and V is TRBV11-2; D is unresolved. The CDR3 has 16 amino acids. V lost 5 bases to trimming and J lost 3 bases, with 20 bases between them. Germline V gives CDR1 SGHAT, CDR2 FQNNGV. The CDR3 is CASSPLNREAHYEQYF. The CDR3 bases are TGTGCCAGCAGCCCTTTAAATAGGGAAGCACACTACGAGCAGTACTTC.

The chain recombines TRBV5-1 with TRBJ1-2; unclear D gene. The germline CDR1 and CDR2 sequences are SGHRS and YFSETQ. Trimming shortened V by 1 base and J by 2 bases, and 6 bases separated the two germline ends. This CDR3 has 13 amino acids. The chain's CDR3 is CASSLSGNYGYTF. CDR3 bases: TGCGCCAGCAGCTTGTCGGGAAACTATGGCTACACCTTC.

This clonotype was detected only a few times. V gene TRBV5-1 combines with J gene TRBJ2-6; no firm D call. This CDR3 is built from 18 residues. Between the trimmed V and J ends, which lost 0 bases and 1 base, there was a span of 14 bases. The germline gives CDR1 SGHRS, CDR2 YFSETQ. CDR3 in DNA: TGCGCCAGCAGCTTGGAGGGAAGCAACTGGTCTGGGGCCAACGTCCTGACTTTC. This translates into CASSLEGSNWSGANVLTF.